The T cell receptor (beta chain) described here comes from a study of blood T cell repertoires in COVID-19. Study-wide background: Material from acute and convalescent COVID-19 was sourced from the United States, Italy and Spain. The cDNA or gDNA used as material had been derived from T cells, B-cell-depleted T cells, or PBMCs.

Original handling: The assay estimated nucleated cells by amplifying reference gene primers. The repertoire was sequenced with immunoSEQ multiplex PCR; TCRdb's copy has only in-frame clones and lacks some. The V and J calls and clone size are taken from that table; D and trimming were inferred from the DNA. This sample yields roughly 290,000 clones, of which approximately 83% are seen a single time; approximately 2% belongs to the top ten. The V end lost 0 bases, the J end lost 5 bases, and 16 bases lay between the germline ends. This CDR3 is 16 amino acids long. CDR1 LNHDA and CDR2 SQIVND come from the germline V gene (reference sequence).

This TCR was recovered from a woman aged 30 to 39 who had recovered from COVID-19. The rearrangement links TRBV19 to TRBJ2-5; perhaps TRBD1 as D (5 bases). The source material was peripheral blood. CDR3 bases: TGTGCCAGTAGTATAGAGGGTTCACAGGTCGGCGAGACCCAGTACTTC. Translation gives CASSIEGSQVGETQYF.